This T cell receptor beta chain was profiled in a study of graft-versus-host responses after intestinal transplantation. Profiling relied on immunoSEQ multiplex PCR, and the TCRdb table lists in-frame clones only, not all of them. The sample lists 55,000 to 70,000 clones, roughly 89% occurring once. With V trimmed by 7 bases and J by 6 bases, 5 bases remained unmatched. The germline V gene encodes CDR1 MDHEN and CDR2 SYDVKM. The CDR3 is 12 residues long. Sample: PBMCs, taken around 120 days after intestinal transplantation. This sequence originates from a human patient who received an intestinal transplant, so some T cells may come from the graft donor. The chain joins TRBV28 to TRBJ1-2; 7 bases are shared with TRBD1. CDR3 region: CASTGTVDGYTF. The CDR3 DNA sequence: TGTGCCAGCACCGGGACAGTCGATGGCTACACCTTC.